The 8 T cell receptor beta chains listed next were all sequenced from one sample in a study of cytomegalovirus exposure and HLA in healthy donors. The PCR employed 60 Vbeta primers together with 13 Jbeta primers. Profiled with immunoSEQ multiplex PCR; TCRdb holds only in-frame clones, not every one. The table has around 250,000 clones, about 80% seen once. The sample comprised PBMCs. The receptor source for this set is an older woman in good health and CMV-seropositive.

The chain uses TRBV28 and TRBJ2-3, with 7 bases that match TRBD2. V trimming: 0 bases; J trimming: 0 bases; junction bases outside the gene matches: 3. The CDR3 has 16 residues. Per germline, CDR1 MDHEN and CDR2 SYDVKM. In DNA form, the CDR3 reads TGTGCCAGCAGTTTATGGTCTAGCGGAAGCACAGATACGCAGTATTTT. It codes for CASSLWSSGSTDTQYF.

The genes are TRBV5-1 and TRBJ2-5; no reliable D call. The V and J ends lost 4 bases and 0 bases respectively, with 7 bases between them. CDR3 length: 13 amino acids. In germline, CDR1 is SGHRS, CDR2 YFSETQ. The CDR3 sequence: CASSPQYQETQYF. As DNA, the CDR3 is TGCGCCAGCAGCCCCCAGTACCAAGAGACCCAGTACTTC.

This clone appeared a single time. The chain couples TRBV10-3 to TRBJ2-2; 12 nucleotides line up with TRBD2. Germline assignment: CDR1 ENHRY and CDR2 SYGVKD. The CDR3 totals 15 residues. V gave up 6 bases and J gave up 2 bases; unmatched junction bases: 1. This CDR3 is CAIRLAGGNTGELFF. CDR3 in DNA: TGTGCCATCAGACTAGCGGGAGGTAACACCGGGGAGCTGTTTTTT.

Only a few counts were recorded for this clone. For the CDR3, the DNA is TGCGCCAGCAGCCACCTAACAGGGCTGAACACTGAAGCTTTCTTT. Protein sequence: CASSHLTGLNTEAFF. The chain uses TRBV4-1 and TRBJ1-1; D might be TRBD1 (6 bases). Germline CDR1 is MGHRA and CDR2 is YSYEKL. With 3 bases removed from V and 0 bases from J, the gap between germline ends came to 11 bases. The CDR3 length is 15 residues.

This chain connects TRBV15 to TRBJ2-1; no reliable D call. The CDR3 runs 12 residues. Germline V gene data show CDR1 as LNHNV and CDR2 as YYDKDF (reference sequence). Trimming stripped 3 bases from V and 7 bases from J, with 7 bases between. In DNA, the CDR3 is TGTGCCACCAGCAGCCTGGAGAATGAGCAGTTCTTC. It is translated as CATSSLENEQFF.

V usage is TRBV2 and J usage is TRBJ2-7; D gene uncertain. V was clipped by 4 bases and J by 2 bases, with 9 bases between them. The CDR3 runs to 13 residues. Germline loops: CDR1 SNHLY, CDR2 FYNNEI. CDR3 residues: CASSVSKPYEQYF. DNA for the CDR3: TGTGCCAGCAGTGTTTCCAAGCCCTACGAGCAGTACTTC. Supplemented by reference TRBV2 and TRBJ2-7, the full variable domain reads EPEVTQTPSHQVTQMGQEVILRCVPISNHLYFYWYRQILGQKVEFLVSFYNNEISEKSEIFDDQFSVERPDGSNFTLKIRSTKLEDSAMYFCASSVSKPYEQYFGPGTRLTVT.

V is TRBV5-1 and J is TRBJ2-3; D is uncertain. From germline, CDR1 is SGHRS and CDR2 YFSETQ. V lost 1 base and J lost 1, with 4 bases in between. This CDR3 spans 13 amino acids. The CDR3 is CASSLQGTDTQYF. For the CDR3, the DNA is TGCGCCAGCAGCTTGCAGGGCACAGATACGCAGTATTTT.

This chain uses TRBV5-5 with TRBJ2-3; D unclear. Looked up from germline, CDR1 is SGHKS and CDR2 is YYEKEE (reference sequence). This CDR3 comprises 15 residues. The V end lost 0 bases, the J end lost 1 base, and 9 bases lay between the germline ends. CDR3 bases: TGTGCCAGCAGCTTGGGGTCCTCAGGCACAGATACGCAGTATTTT. This codes for CASSLGSSGTDTQYF.